The source of this T cell receptor beta chain is a study of CD8 T cells in ankylosing spondylitis. Notes on this clonotype: Its target is not known.

General observations from the study: The authors reported significant enrichment of disease-linked clones in matched ankylosing spondylitis synovial fluid. Roughly eight highly homologous variants formed a TCR beta motif that appeared characteristic of ankylosing spondylitis blood. CD8+ disease-linked clones were present at relatively low frequencies in blood.

Libraries of TCR beta came from quantitative 5'-RACE with molecular barcodes. TCRdb ran MiXCR on the 5' RACE reads and lists one entry per CDR3 protein. The sample carries 450,000 or so distinct CDR3 sequences, 25% to 30% recorded once. Germline values: CDR1 KGHSH, CDR2 LQKENI. Trimming cost V 6 bases and J 7 bases, with 16 bases left between them. CDR3 size: 14 residues. This TCR derives from a male donor with ankylosing spondylitis. Sequencing used blood, either unsorted or a sorted T cell fraction (not recorded which). The genes are TRBV18 and TRBJ2-1; D gene unclear. The CDR3 nucleotides read TGTGCCAGCTCCCCTTTTCAGCTACCGAATGAGCAGTTCTTC. It codes for CASSPFQLPNEQFF.